Listed here is a single T cell receptor beta chain. Per germline, CDR1 MDHEN and CDR2 SYDVKM. The CDR3 consists of 17 residues. J lost 0 bases, V lost 4 bases, and 5 bases had no gene match. This sample was taken from a study of T cell responses to AZD1222 COVID-19 vaccine. TCRdb's copy holds only in-frame clones and misses some; the assay was immunoSEQ multiplex PCR. The data contain under 200,000 clones, less than 95% of them singletons. The sample here was peripheral blood, taken on day 0 of AZD1222 vaccination. The chain carries TRBV28 and TRBJ2-3, with 12 bases aligning to TRBD2. The TCR sequence derives from an adult in good health. Here the CDR3 reads CASSYDLAGGSTDTQYF. The CDR3 DNA reads TGTGCCAGCAGTTATGATCTAGCGGGAGGGAGCACAGATACGCAGTATTTT.